A selection of T cell receptor beta chains follows, all from one sample in a study of PD-1 blockade in mismatch repair-deficient tumors. Data came from immunoSEQ multiplex PCR; TCRdb stores just in-frame clones and leaves some out. The sample has around 48,000 clones, around four fifths seen once; the top ten hold 2.5% to 4%. The material sequenced was peripheral blood, taken 4 weeks after starting pembrolizumab. Receptors were obtained from an adult with mismatch repair-deficient cancer. CDR3s include the opening cysteine and the closing phenylalanine or tryptophan. D genes are given only for firm matches. Not all rows give a size; the values are once, few, many and, for expanded clones, a class.

j_gene: TRBJ2-3
d_gene: .
v_gene: TRBV28
abundance: .
CDR3aa: CASSGSWADTQYF
CDR3nt: TGTGCCAGCAGTGGATCATGGGCAGATACGCAGTATTTT

j_gene: TRBJ2-7
d_gene: TRBD2
v_gene: TRBV19
abundance: .
CDR3aa: CASSIGLAGVYEQYF
CDR3nt: TGTGCCAGTAGTATTGGACTAGCGGGAGTCTACGAGCAGTACTTC

j_gene: TRBJ2-1
d_gene: TRBD2
v_gene: TRBV7-9
abundance: .
CDR3aa: CASSLAGGPDEQFF
CDR3nt: TGTGCCAGCAGCCTAGCGGGAGGGCCGGATGAGCAGTTCTTC

j_gene: TRBJ2-3
d_gene: TRBD2
v_gene: TRBV6-6
abundance: .
CDR3aa: CASSRREGTDTQYF
CDR3nt: TGTGCCAGCAGTCGGCGGGAGGGCACAGATACGCAGTATTTT

j_gene: TRBJ2-3
d_gene: TRBD2
v_gene: TRBV5-1
abundance: few
CDR3aa: CASSLISGSITDTQYF
CDR3nt: TGCGCCAGCAGCTTAATTAGCGGGAGTATCACAGATACGCAGTATTTT

j_gene: TRBJ1-1
d_gene: .
v_gene: TRBV6-5
abundance: .
CDR3aa: CASSYLGRFTEAFF
CDR3nt: TGTGCCAGCAGTTACCTAGGGAGGTTCACTGAAGCTTTCTTT

j_gene: TRBJ1-3
d_gene: TRBD1
v_gene: TRBV5-4
abundance: .
CDR3aa: CASSPRTGSGNTIYF
CDR3nt: TGTGCCAGCAGCCCTAGGACAGGCTCTGGAAACACCATATATTTT

j_gene: TRBJ2-6
d_gene: .
v_gene: TRBV4-3
abundance: .
CDR3aa: CASSQGGRAGGANVLTF
CDR3nt: TGCGCCAGCAGCCAAGGGGGCAGGGCAGGTGGGGCCAACGTCCTGACTTTC

j_gene: TRBJ2-1
d_gene: TRBD1
v_gene: TRBV10-1
abundance: .
CDR3aa: CASSQDRAINEQFF
CDR3nt: TGCGCCAGCAGTCAAGACAGGGCGATCAATGAGCAGTTCTTC

j_gene: TRBJ1-1
d_gene: .
v_gene: TRBV19
abundance: .
CDR3aa: CASNNIFLMNTEAFF
CDR3nt: TGTGCCAGTAACAATATTTTTTTAATGAACACTGAAGCTTTCTTT

j_gene: TRBJ1-5
d_gene: .
v_gene: TRBV6-1
abundance: .
CDR3aa: CASSGQILNSNQPQHF
CDR3nt: TGTGCCAGCAGTGGACAGATACTTAATAGCAATCAGCCCCAGCATTTT

j_gene: TRBJ2-2
d_gene: .
v_gene: TRBV19
abundance: .
CDR3aa: CASSNPNTGELFF
CDR3nt: TGTGCCAGTAGTAACCCTAACACCGGGGAGCTGTTTTTT

j_gene: TRBJ2-1
d_gene: .
v_gene: TRBV10-3
abundance: .
CDR3aa: CAISPHYPGLTYNEQFF
CDR3nt: TGTGCCATCAGTCCACACTACCCGGGACTTACCTACAATGAGCAGTTCTTC

j_gene: TRBJ2-1
d_gene: .
v_gene: TRBV6-6
abundance: .
CDR3aa: CASSFPGRNEQFF
CDR3nt: TGTGCCAGCAGTTTCCCAGGCAGGAATGAGCAGTTCTTC

j_gene: TRBJ1-5
d_gene: .
v_gene: TRBV6-4
abundance: .
CDR3aa: CASSDYGERGNQPQHF
CDR3nt: TGTGCCAGCAGTGACTATGGGGAGAGGGGCAATCAGCCCCAGCATTTT

j_gene: TRBJ2-1
d_gene: .
v_gene: TRBV11-3
abundance: .
CDR3aa: CASSLTRTPSGLFF
CDR3nt: TGTGCCAGCAGCTTAACCCGGACCCCGTCGGGACTGTTCTTC

j_gene: TRBJ2-7
d_gene: .
v_gene: TRBV6-4
abundance: .
CDR3aa: CASSEWGTEAYEQYF
CDR3nt: TGTGCCAGCAGTGAGTGGGGGACGGAAGCCTACGAGCAGTACTTC

j_gene: TRBJ2-3
d_gene: .
v_gene: TRBV12-5
abundance: .
CDR3aa: CASGFVSGYTDTQYF
CDR3nt: TGTGCTAGTGGTTTTGTTTCGGGCTACACAGATACGCAGTATTTT

j_gene: TRBJ2-7
d_gene: .
v_gene: TRBV6-6
abundance: .
CDR3aa: CASLDPRSSYEQYF
CDR3nt: TGTGCCAGCCTAGACCCGAGGTCTTCCTACGAGCAGTACTTC

j_gene: TRBJ1-1
d_gene: .
v_gene: TRBV27
abundance: .
CDR3aa: CASSPGPGKNTEAFF
CDR3nt: TGTGCCAGCAGTCCCGGGCCAGGAAAGAACACTGAAGCTTTCTTT

j_gene: TRBJ2-1
d_gene: .
v_gene: TRBV30
abundance: .
CDR3aa: CASPLGAETREQFF
CDR3nt: TGTGCCTCCCCGTTAGGAGCGGAGACCCGTGAGCAGTTCTTC